This T cell receptor (beta chain) is from a study of identical twins. The germline CDR1 and CDR2 sequences are DFQATT and SNEGSKA (reference sequence). V lost 0 bases and J lost 2, with 16 bases in between. This CDR3 has 16 amino acids. Each CDR3 protein is one row after TCRdb ran MiXCR on the 5' RACE reads. The table has 200,000 to 300,000 distinct CDR3 sequences, about 11% seen once; the top ten hold 10%. This clonotype showed up many times. The rearrangement joins TRBV20-1 to TRBJ2-5; no clear D gene. This clonotype was sampled from a man in his fifties in good health. Specimen: memory T cells sorted from blood. The DNA of the CDR3 is TGCAGTGCTAGAGATTCCCTAAAGGTCCCTCAAGAGACCCAGTACTTC. Translating it yields CSARDSLKVPQETQYF.